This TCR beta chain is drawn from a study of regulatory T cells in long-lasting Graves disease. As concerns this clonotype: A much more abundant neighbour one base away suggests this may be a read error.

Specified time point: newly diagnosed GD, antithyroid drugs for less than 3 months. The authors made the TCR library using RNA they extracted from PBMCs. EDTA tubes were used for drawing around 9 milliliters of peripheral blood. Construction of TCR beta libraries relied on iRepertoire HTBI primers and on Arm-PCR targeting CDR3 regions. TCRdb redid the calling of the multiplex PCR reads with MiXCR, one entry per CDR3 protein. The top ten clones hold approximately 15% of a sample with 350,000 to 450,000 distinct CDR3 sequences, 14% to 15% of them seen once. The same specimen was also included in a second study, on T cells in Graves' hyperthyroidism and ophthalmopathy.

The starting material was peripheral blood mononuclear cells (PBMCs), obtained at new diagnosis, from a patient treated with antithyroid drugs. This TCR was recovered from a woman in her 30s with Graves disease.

The CDR3, as DNA: TGTGACTGGAGTGTAAACAGTCTAGCCAAAAACATTCAGTACTTC. As protein: CDWSVNSLAKNIQYF. The chain uses TRBV30 and TRBJ2-4; D gene uncertain. This CDR3 is built from 15 residues. Germline values: CDR1 GTSNPN, CDR2 SVGIG (reference sequence).